The 9 T cell receptor beta chains in this list originate from one sample, sequenced in a study of T cell repertoires in cytomegalovirus infection. Each CDR3 protein is one row after TCRdb ran MiXCR on the reads. The data show 200,000 to 300,000 distinct CDR3 sequences, approximately 9% seen once. Sequencing was carried out using PBMCs. These receptors were taken from a human donor in good health (CMV status not recorded). Some clones in this sample may be carry-over from other donors' samples.

This clonotype occurred many times. V and J are TRBV7-3 and TRBJ2-7; maybe TRBD1 (5 bases). CDR3 length: 13 amino acids. Germline CDR1 is SGHTA and CDR2 is FQGTGA. With 0 bases removed from V and 7 bases from J, the gap between germline ends came to 10 bases. CDR3 sequence: CASSLTQGLEQYF. The DNA for the CDR3 is TGTGCCAGCAGCTTAACTCAGGGTCTGGAGCAGTACTTC. The variable domain in full, with the rest retrieved from reference TRBV7-3 and TRBJ2-7, is GAGVSQTPSNKVTEKGKYVELRCDPISGHTALYWYRQSLGQGPEFLIYFQGTGAADDSGLPNDRFFAVRPEGSVSTLKIQRTERGDSAVYLCASSLTQGLEQYFGPGTRLTVT.

Of note for this clonotype: With a much larger clone just one base away, this may be a read error. V gene TRBV12-3 or TRBV12-4 combines with J gene TRBJ2-7; D is possibly TRBD2 (6 bases). The CDR3 sequence is 18 residues long. Trimming pared 2 bases from V and 3 bases from J, leaving 23 bases between. The CDR3 coding sequence is TGTGCCAGCAGTTTATATTCCCCGAGGCTAGCGATCGACTACGAGCAGTACTTC. It is translated as CASSLYSPRLAIDYEQYF.

This clonotype was counted many times. The chain employs TRBV6-2 or TRBV6-3 and TRBJ1-1; no reliable D call. Germline V lookup: CDR1 MNHEY, CDR2 SVGEGT. The CDR3 spans 14 residues. V lost 7 bases, J lost 1 base, and 13 bases lay in between. The CDR3 bases are TGTGCCAGCAAAAATCAGAGACCGAACACTGAAGCTTTCTTT. The encoded protein is CASKNQRPNTEAFF.

There are many counts of this clonotype. The chain joins TRBV19 to TRBJ1-5; weak D call: TRBD1 (6 bases). The CDR3 runs to 16 residues. Germline CDR1 and CDR2: LNHDA and SQIVND (reference sequence). Deletions cut 3 bases from V and 6 bases from J, with 18 bases between. The CDR3 is CASSITTGPLSQPQHF. As DNA, the CDR3 is TGTGCCAGTAGTATTACAACAGGGCCATTGAGTCAGCCCCAGCATTTT.

This clonotype was recorded at least ten times. V gene TRBV7-2 combines with J gene TRBJ1-1; D gene unclear. Trimming stripped 3 bases from V and 6 bases from J, with 17 bases between. This CDR3 contains 15 residues. Germline V gives CDR1 SGHTA, CDR2 FQGNSA. CDR3 nucleotides: TGTGCCAGCAGCTTGGCAGTGGGAAAGGGCGCTGAAGCTTTCTTT. Translated, it gives CASSLAVGKGAEAFF.

This clonotype was recorded a few times. V gene TRBV25-1 combines with J gene TRBJ1-2, with 10 bases that match TRBD1. The CDR3 consists of 16 residues. Germline V gene sequence: CDR1 MGHDK, CDR2 SYGVNS. Losses at the gene ends were 1 base for V and 7 bases for J; bases not matched to a gene: 9. CDR3 sequence: CASSESETGGWGGYTF. The CDR3 DNA sequence: TGTGCCAGCAGTGAATCGGAGACAGGGGGCTGGGGTGGCTACACCTTC.

This clonotype has only one observation. The chain is built from TRBV6-2 or TRBV6-3 and TRBJ2-4; TRBD1 matches at 8 bases. After removal of 4 bases from V and 0 bases from J, the junction contained 5 bases not matched to a gene. Germline values: CDR1 MNHEY, CDR2 SVGEGT. This CDR3 spans 16 amino acids. The CDR3 DNA follows: TGTGCCAGCAGTTTCAGGGGGCTGTCAGCCAAAAACATTCAGTACTTC. This sequence encodes CASSFRGLSAKNIQYF.

This clonotype was seen many times. The chain uses TRBV2 and TRBJ2-2; no definite D call. This CDR3 has 13 residues. Trimming shortened V by 7 bases and J by 5 bases, and 11 bases separated the two germline ends. CDR1 is SNHLY, CDR2 FYNNEI, per germline. For the CDR3, the DNA is TGTGCCAGCATTCAACAGAGGACCGGGGAGCTGTTTTTT. Translation: CASIQQRTGELFF.

The chain joins TRBV9 to TRBJ2-1, with D perhaps TRBD2 (7 bases). Trimming left V 0 bases short and J 4 bases short, with 17 bases between. Germline-derived CDR1 and CDR2 are SGDLS and YYNGEE. The CDR3 covers 17 residues. The CDR3 reads CASSVEKPGGLYNEQFF. DNA for the CDR3: TGTGCCAGCAGCGTAGAAAAACCGGGGGGCCTATACAATGAGCAGTTCTTC. Variable domain in full (rest from reference TRBV9 and TRBJ2-1): DSGVTQTPKHLITATGQRVTLRCSPRSGDLSVYWYQQSLDQGLQFLIQYYNGEERAKGNILERFSAQQFPDLHSELNLSSLELGDSALYFCASSVEKPGGLYNEQFFGPGTRLTVL.